The next 19 T cell receptor beta chains were all read from a single sample in a study of a mutant IDH1 vaccine in newly diagnosed glioma. The repertoire was sequenced with immunoSEQ multiplex PCR; TCRdb's copy has only in-frame clones and lacks some. Of around 100,000 clones in the sample, about four fifths are singletons; the top ten hold 5.3%. Time point specified: baseline, week 1 (first vaccination visit). Treatment defined: pre-vaccination baseline after standard-of-care therapy. This specimen consisted of PBMCs, obtained from a glioma patient treated with radiotherapy, temozolomide or both. These receptors were obtained from a man between 40 and 49 years old with glioma. Some clones in this sample may be carry-over from other donors' samples.

The table lists this clone with a count of one. J is TRBJ2-7 and V is TRBV30; D gene unclear. From germline, CDR1 is GTSNPN and CDR2 SVGIG (reference sequence). Trimming removed 0 bases from V and 0 bases from J, with 15 bases in between. The CDR3 extends over 16 amino acids. This chain's CDR3 is CAWSVNIHGSSYEQYF. The DNA of the CDR3 is TGTGCCTGGAGTGTTAACATTCACGGAAGCTCCTACGAGCAGTACTTC.

The genes are TRBV30 and TRBJ2-1; D might be TRBD2 (5 bases). Germline lookup yields CDR1 GTSNPN and CDR2 SVGIG (reference sequence). CDR3 length: 13 amino acids. V was cut by 4 bases and J by 2 bases, with 9 bases left in between. The DNA for the CDR3 is TGTGCCTGGAATAAACTAGCCTACAATGAGCAGTTCTTC. Translation gives CAWNKLAYNEQFF. The full variable domain, rest sourced from reference TRBV30 and TRBJ2-1, is SQTIHQWPATLVQPVGSPLSLECTVEGTSNPNLYWYRQAAGRGLQLLFYSVGIGQISSEVPQNLSASRPQDRQFILSSKKLLLSDSGFYLCAWNKLAYNEQFFGPGTRLTVL.

This rearrangement joins TRBV6-1 to TRBJ1-2, with D unresolved. The V gene's germline CDR1 is MNHNS and CDR2 SASEGT. The CDR3 totals 11 residues. V lost 7 bases, J lost 2 bases, and 5 bases lay in between. Here the CDR3 reads CASMGNYGYTF. The CDR3 DNA reads TGTGCCAGCATGGGGAACTATGGCTACACCTTC.

This chain joins TRBV19 and TRBJ1-2, with D perhaps matching TRBD1 (5 bases). Germline V gene sequence: CDR1 LNHDA, CDR2 SQIVND (reference sequence). V lost 4 bases to trimming and J lost 4 bases, with 16 bases between them. The CDR3 extends over 15 amino acids. DNA for the CDR3: TGTGCCAGTAGTAGGGGCAGGGCCGTGTCCTATGGCTACACCTTC. It codes for CASSRGRAVSYGYTF.

This sequence joins TRBV5-1 and TRBJ1-2; perhaps TRBD1 as D (5 bases). The V gene lost 4 bases and the J gene lost 6 bases, with 13 bases spanning the gap. CDR1 and CDR2 (germline): SGHRS, YFSETQ. The CDR3 runs 13 residues. The chain's CDR3 is CASSQWGYDGYTF. CDR3 nucleotides: TGCGCCAGCAGCCAGTGGGGGTATGATGGCTACACCTTC. Combining the CDR3 with reference TRBV5-1 and TRBJ1-2 gives the whole variable domain KAGVTQTPRYLIKTRGQQVTLSCSPISGHRSVSWYQQTPGQGLQFLFEYFSETQRNKGNFPGRFSGRQFSNSRSEMNVSTLELGDSALYLCASSQWGYDGYTFGSGTRLTVV.

Concerning this clone: At the DNA level, this CDR3 is encoded by other sequences in the same sample as well. In nucleotides, the CDR3 is TGTGCCAGCAGCTTAGCAGGAGGGGGCGGTGAAAAACTGTTTTTT. Translating gives CASSLAGGGGEKLFF. This rearrangement joins TRBV7-2 to TRBJ1-4, with TRBD1 matching 7 bases. With 0 bases clipped from V and 7 bases from J, the junction kept 5 bases outside the gene matches. CDR3 length equals 15 residues. Germline V gene lookup returns CDR1 SGHTA and CDR2 FQGNSA.

The chain links TRBV29-1 to TRBJ1-2; 9 nucleotides match TRBD1. This CDR3 has 13 residues. Germline V gene sequence: CDR1 SQVTM, CDR2 ANQGSEA. J gave up 7 bases and V 5 bases, and 8 bases lay outside the gene matches. In DNA form, the CDR3 reads TGCAGCGTTTTTACAGGGGGCGGACGTGGCTACACCTTC. Translating gives CSVFTGGGRGYTF. Complete variable domain (other parts from reference TRBV29-1 and TRBJ1-2): SAVISQKPSRDICQRGTSLTIQCQVDSQVTMMFWYRQQPGQSLTLIATANQGSEATYESGFVIDKFPISRPNLTFSTLTVSNMSPEDSSIYLCSVFTGGGRGYTFGSGTRLTVV.

As concerns this clone: The sample carries other DNA sequences with the same CDR3. The chain employs TRBV18 and TRBJ1-5; D may be TRBD1 (5 bases). This CDR3 is 14 amino acids long. Deletions cut 3 bases from V and 4 bases from J, with 10 bases between. Looked up from germline, CDR1 is KGHSH and CDR2 is LQKENI. The CDR3 DNA reads TGTGCCAGCTCACCGGGGGGTACAAATCAGCCCCAGCATTTT. This translates into CASSPGGTNQPQHF.

CDR3 DNA: TGTGCCAGCAGACGCAACACTGAAGCTTTCTTT. Translated: CASRRNTEAFF. The chain employs TRBV11-2 and TRBJ1-1; D is ambiguous. Trimming took off 6 bases at V and 2 bases at J, with 4 bases between the two ends. Germline-derived CDR1 and CDR2 are SGHAT and FQNNGV. The length of the CDR3 is 11 residues. The variable domain in full, completed from reference TRBV11-2 and TRBJ1-1, reads EAGVAQSPRYKIIEKRQSVAFWCNPISGHATLYWYQQILGQGPKLLIQFQNNGVVDDSQLPKDRFSAERLKGVDSTLKIQPAKLEDSAVYLCASRRNTEAFFGQGTRLTVV.

This clone was seen a handful of times. The CDR3 DNA reads as TGTGCCAGCAGCCTTCGCGGACAGGGTGGGGCCTACGAGCAGTACTTC. As protein: CASSLRGQGGAYEQYF. This chain connects TRBV27 to TRBJ2-7; TRBD1 matches at 8 bases. The length of the CDR3 is 16 residues. Trimming at V came to 6 bases and at J to 2 bases, leaving 12 bases not matched to a gene. From germline, CDR1 is MNHEY and CDR2 SMNVEV (reference sequence).

The chain couples TRBV25-1 to TRBJ1-2; the match to TRBD1 covers 8 bases. Per germline, CDR1 MGHDK and CDR2 SYGVNS. This CDR3 comprises 16 residues. The J segment lost 8 bases and the V segment lost 4 bases, leaving 15 bases of the junction unmatched. In nucleotides, the CDR3 is TGTGCCAGCAGTGGGGACAGGTTGTATCCCGCCCGCGGCTACACCTTC. Translation gives CASSGDRLYPARGYTF.

This chain joins TRBV21-1 and TRBJ2-5; whether TRBD2, the table's D call, matches the DNA was not checked. TRBV21-1 is a pseudogene. This CDR3 region has 12 residues. The CDR3 DNA reads as TGTGCCAGCCGTTCCCTAGAAGAGACCCAGTACTTC. Protein sequence: CASRSLEETQYF.

The chain links TRBV6-5 to TRBJ1-2; the match to TRBD1 covers 7 bases. The V gene end was trimmed by 6 bases and the J gene end by 7 bases; junction bases not matched to a gene: 8. The CDR3 consists of 13 residues. In germline, CDR1 is MNHEY, CDR2 SVGAGI. Written as DNA, the CDR3 is TGTGCCAGCAGCCCTTACAGGGGAGGTGGCTACACCTTC. Amino acids: CASSPYRGGGYTF.

Only a few counts were recorded for this clone. The CDR3 loop reads CASRYSSISPLHF. CDR3 DNA sequence: TGTGCCAGCCGTTATTCTTCAATCTCACCCCTCCACTTT. This chain joins TRBV27 and TRBJ1-6; D remains ambiguous. From germline, CDR1 is MNHEY and CDR2 SMNVEV (reference sequence). The V and J ends lost 8 bases and 10 bases respectively, with 15 bases between them. The CDR3 consists of 13 residues.

V is TRBV6-5 and J is TRBJ1-2; TRBD1 is a possible D gene (6 bases). This CDR3 is 14 amino acids long. Trimming stripped 2 bases from V and 8 bases from J, with 15 bases between. Germline CDR1 and CDR2: MNHEY and SVGAGI. The CDR3: CASSYGPGGLGYTF. CDR3 nucleotides: TGTGCCAGCAGTTACGGTCCGGGGGGCTTAGGCTACACCTTC.

V usage is TRBV6-1 and J usage is TRBJ1-2; 8 nucleotides line up with TRBD1. CDR3 length: 13 residues. V trimming: 3 bases; J trimming: 7 bases; junction bases outside the gene matches: 4. Germline V gene sequence: CDR1 MNHNS, CDR2 SASEGT. The CDR3 is CASSDAGGFGYTF. The CDR3 nucleotides read TGTGCCAGCAGTGATGCAGGGGGCTTTGGCTACACCTTC.

The chain couples TRBV7-2 to TRBJ2-5; D is perhaps TRBD2 (7 bases). The CDR3 totals 14 residues. V dropped 4 bases and J dropped 5 bases, with 14 bases sitting between them. CDR1 SGHTA and CDR2 FQGNSA come from the germline V gene. The CDR3 here is CASSSRTRGETQYF. For the CDR3, the DNA is TGTGCCAGCAGCTCCCGGACTAGGGGGGAGACCCAGTACTTC.

The chain joins TRBV1 to TRBJ1-1; the table's D gene call, TRBD1, was not cross checked with the DNA. TRBV1 is shown as a pseudogene. CDR3 length: 17 residues. CDR3: CTSSQSGPGHPNTEAFF. CDR3 coding DNA: TGCACCAGCAGCCAATCAGGCCCGGGACACCCGAACACTGAAGCTTTCTTT.

The gene calls are TRBV7-8 and TRBJ1-3, with D perhaps TRBD1 (5 bases). With 2 bases removed from V and 1 base from J, the gap between germline ends came to 15 bases. This CDR3 comprises 17 residues. Germline CDR1 and CDR2: SGHVS and FQNEAQ. CDR3: CASSLSVGGRSGNTIYF. The DNA for the CDR3 is TGTGCCAGCAGCTTAAGTGTTGGGGGGAGGTCTGGAAACACCATATATTTT.